Each of the 18 T cell receptor beta chains below was sequenced from the same sample in a study of blood T cell repertoires in COVID-19. Using immunoSEQ multiplex PCR, the repertoire was profiled, and TCRdb retains in-frame clones only, with some absent. The table records over 130,000 clones, 65% to 90% of them present only once. The specimen sequenced was peripheral blood. Every receptor here comes from a man aged 45-60 years with acute or convalescent COVID-19.

The gene calls are TRBV2 and TRBJ2-5; perhaps TRBD1 as D (5 bases). The CDR3 length is 12 residues. Germline CDR1 and CDR2: SNHLY and FYNNEI. Trimming removed 5 bases at V and 2 bases at J, with 6 bases between. The chain's CDR3 is CASSRQQETQYF. As DNA, the CDR3 is TGTGCCAGCAGTCGACAGCAAGAGACCCAGTACTTC.

This clone was observed a single time. The chain employs TRBV6-5 and TRBJ1-1, with TRBD1 matching 7 bases. V was clipped by 4 bases and J by 3 bases; unmatched bases: 5. Germline loops: CDR1 MNHEY, CDR2 SVGAGI. The CDR3 extends over 14 amino acids. The CDR3, as DNA: TGTGCCAGCAGTTCGACAGGGTCGGACACTGAAGCTTTCTTT. Residues: CASSSTGSDTEAFF.

The DNA for the CDR3 is TGTGCCAGCAGTTTAATGTACGGGACTACCTACGAGCAGTACTTC. This codes for CASSLMYGTTYEQYF. The chain is built from TRBV27 and TRBJ2-7, with 7 bases aligning to TRBD2. CDR3 length: 15 residues. Germline lookup yields CDR1 MNHEY and CDR2 SMNVEV (reference sequence). With V trimmed by 2 bases and J by 2 bases, 6 bases remained unmatched.

The gene calls are TRBV4-1 and TRBJ2-7; 9 nucleotides match TRBD1. Germline V gene lookup returns CDR1 MGHRA and CDR2 YSYEKL. The length of the CDR3 is 16 residues. The ends lost 0 bases at V and 3 bases at J; junction bases unmatched: 6. CDR3 region: CASSQDWWTGDYEQYF. The CDR3 DNA sequence: TGCGCCAGCAGCCAAGATTGGTGGACAGGGGACTACGAGCAGTACTTC.

The V gene is TRBV27, the J gene TRBJ1-3; 9 bases match TRBD1. CDR1 is MNHEY and CDR2 is SMNVEV in the germline V gene (reference sequence). There are 18 residues in the CDR3. The V and J ends lost 2 bases and 2 bases, in that order; junction bases with no gene match: 10. The CDR3 DNA is TGTGCCAGCAGTTTACCCTCCCAACAGGGGGCGACTGGAAACACCATATATTTT. Translating it yields CASSLPSQQGATGNTIYF.

The chain carries TRBV9 and TRBJ2-5, with unresolved D. Germline V gene sequence: CDR1 SGDLS, CDR2 YYNGEE. The CDR3 has 16 amino acids. V dropped 0 bases and J dropped 1 base, with 13 bases sitting between them. The DNA for the CDR3 is TGTGCCAGCAGCGTAGAAGCCGACTCCTTCCAAGAGACCCAGTACTTC. Its translation: CASSVEADSFQETQYF.

The CDR3 DNA sequence: TGTGCCAGCAGTGAAGACCGGTATACCTATGGCTACACCTTC. This translates into CASSEDRYTYGYTF. The chain links TRBV2 to TRBJ1-2; no definite D call. The germline V gene has CDR1 SNHLY and CDR2 FYNNEI. V lost 1 base and J lost 4, with 10 bases in between. The CDR3 runs to 14 residues.

The V and J genes are TRBV7-2 and TRBJ2-3, with D maybe TRBD1 (6 bases). V lost 1 base to trimming and J lost 3 bases, with 17 bases between them. The CDR3 has 17 residues. Germline-derived CDR1 and CDR2 are SGHTA and FQGNSA. In nucleotides, the CDR3 is TGTGCCAGCAGCTTAGGTTCGGACAGCAAGGGGACAGATACGCAGTATTTT. Amino acid sequence: CASSLGSDSKGTDTQYF. The full variable domain, its missing parts supplied by reference TRBV7-2 and TRBJ2-3, is GAGVSQSPSNKVTEKGKDVELRCDPISGHTALYWYRQSLGQGLEFLIYFQGNSAPDKSGLPSDRFSAERTGGSVSTLTIQRTQQEDSAVYLCASSLGSDSKGTDTQYFGPGTRLTVL.

This clone was picked up one time. V is TRBV19 and J is TRBJ1-2; 10 bases match TRBD1. V gave up 5 bases and J gave up 7 bases; unmatched junction bases: 4. This CDR3 region has 13 residues. Germline V CDR1 and CDR2: LNHDA, SQIVND (reference sequence). Written as DNA, the CDR3 is TGTGCCAGTAGTCGCGGACAGGGGGGTGGCTACACCTTC. It encodes CASSRGQGGGYTF. Supplemented by reference TRBV19 and TRBJ1-2, the full variable domain reads DGGITQSPKYLFRKEGQNVTLSCEQNLNHDAMYWYRQDPGQGLRLIYYSQIVNDFQKGDIAEGYSVSREKKESFPLTVTSAQKNPTAFYLCASSRGQGGGYTFGSGTRLTVV.

The chain has TRBV5-1 and TRBJ1-1; unclear D gene. CDR1 SGHRS and CDR2 YFSETQ come from the germline V gene. V was clipped by 1 base and J by 6 bases, with 13 bases between them. There are 14 residues in the CDR3. The DNA for the CDR3 is TGCGCCAGCAGCTTGAGCACCGAATACGCTGAAGCTTTCTTT. Translation gives CASSLSTEYAEAFF. The complete variable domain, with remaining parts taken from reference TRBV5-1 and TRBJ1-1, reads KAGVTQTPRYLIKTRGQQVTLSCSPISGHRSVSWYQQTPGQGLQFLFEYFSETQRNKGNFPGRFSGRQFSNSRSEMNVSTLELGDSALYLCASSLSTEYAEAFFGQGTRLTVV.

CDR3 protein: CASSLSAGEGTQYF. The CDR3 DNA follows: TGTGCCAGCAGCTTATCGGCGGGGGAGGGGACCCAGTACTTC. The V and J genes are TRBV11-2 and TRBJ2-5; 7 bases line up with TRBD2. The V segment lost 2 bases and the J segment 7 bases; nucleotides outside the gene matches: 7. CDR3 length: 14 residues. Germline V gives CDR1 SGHAT, CDR2 FQNNGV.

V usage is TRBV15 and J usage is TRBJ1-1; D gene ambiguous. This CDR3 spans 15 amino acids. The germline V gene has CDR1 LNHNV and CDR2 YYDKDF (reference sequence). Trimming removed 0 bases from V and 7 bases from J, with 15 bases in between. DNA for the CDR3: TGTGCCACCAGCAGAGATGCCGGGAAGGGCGTTGAAGCTTTCTTT. As protein: CATSRDAGKGVEAFF.

This clone was found a few times. V usage is TRBV6-1 and J usage is TRBJ1-1, with D perhaps TRBD1 (6 bases). The CDR3 has 14 residues. The germline CDR1 and CDR2 sequences are MNHNS and SASEGT. V lost 3 bases and J 1 base, leaving 9 bases between the germline ends. CDR3 sequence: CASSDRDKNTEAFF. The CDR3 region has the DNA TGTGCCAGCAGTGACCGGGACAAGAACACTGAAGCTTTCTTT.

The J gene is TRBJ1-5, the V gene TRBV6-1; D is possibly TRBD1 (5 bases). Germline values: CDR1 MNHNS, CDR2 SASEGT. Deletions cut 5 bases from V and 3 bases from J, with 11 bases between. This CDR3 is 14 amino acids long. In DNA, the CDR3 is TGTGCCAGCAGTTTTCGGGGGAACAATCAGCCCCAGCATTTT. It specifies CASSFRGNNQPQHF.

The chain employs TRBV4-2 and TRBJ2-7; no clear D. Germline-derived CDR1 and CDR2 are LGHNA and YNFKEQ. The V end lost 0 bases, the J end lost 0 bases, and 12 bases lay between the germline ends. This CDR3 spans 16 amino acids. This CDR3 reads CASSQDYSTPSYEQYF. The CDR3 coding sequence is TGTGCCAGCAGCCAAGATTATTCGACACCCTCCTACGAGCAGTACTTC.

The V call is TRBV28, the J call TRBJ1-3; D possibly corresponds to TRBD1 (5 bases). The CDR3 is 16 amino acids. Deletions cut 3 bases from V and 2 bases from J, with 14 bases between. Germline loops: CDR1 MDHEN, CDR2 SYDVKM. CDR3 region: CASSLRGGRAGNTIYF. The CDR3 DNA is TGTGCCAGCAGTTTGCGGGGGGGGAGGGCTGGAAACACCATATATTTT.

The chain's CDR3 is CASSVETGGGTDTQYF. CDR3 bases: TGTGCCAGCAGCGTAGAAACCGGGGGGGGCACAGATACGCAGTATTTT. The chain employs TRBV9 and TRBJ2-3, with 8 bases identical to TRBD2. The CDR3 sequence is 16 residues long. Trimming removed 0 bases from V and 1 base from J; junction bases left unmatched: 4. CDR1 is SGDLS and CDR2 is YYNGEE in the germline V gene.

The rearrangement joins TRBV10-3 to TRBJ2-7; the match to TRBD2 covers 9 bases. CDR3 length: 15 residues. Trimming cost V 10 bases and J 5 bases; bases outside gene matches: 15. In germline, CDR1 is ENHRY, CDR2 SYGVKD. CDR3 residues: CATGGGSGRKNEQYF. CDR3 DNA: TGTGCCACCGGAGGTGGTAGCGGGAGAAAGAACGAGCAGTACTTC.